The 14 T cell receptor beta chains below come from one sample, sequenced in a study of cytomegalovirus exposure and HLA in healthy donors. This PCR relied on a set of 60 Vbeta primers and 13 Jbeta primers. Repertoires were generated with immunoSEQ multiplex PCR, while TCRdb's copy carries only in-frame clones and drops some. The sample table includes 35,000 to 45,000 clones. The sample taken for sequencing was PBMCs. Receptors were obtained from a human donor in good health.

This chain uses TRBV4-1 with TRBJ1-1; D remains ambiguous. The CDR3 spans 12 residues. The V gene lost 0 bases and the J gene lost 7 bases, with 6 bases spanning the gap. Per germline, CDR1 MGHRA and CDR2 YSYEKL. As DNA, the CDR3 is TGCGCCAGCAGCCAAGATCTTAATGAAGCTTTCTTT. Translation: CASSQDLNEAFF.

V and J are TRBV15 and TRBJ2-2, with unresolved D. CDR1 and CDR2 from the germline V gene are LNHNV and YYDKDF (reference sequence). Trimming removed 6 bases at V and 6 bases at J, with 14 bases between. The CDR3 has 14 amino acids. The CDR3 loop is CATSPARGSGELFF. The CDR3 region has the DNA TGTGCCACCAGTCCTGCAAGAGGTTCCGGGGAGCTGTTTTTT.

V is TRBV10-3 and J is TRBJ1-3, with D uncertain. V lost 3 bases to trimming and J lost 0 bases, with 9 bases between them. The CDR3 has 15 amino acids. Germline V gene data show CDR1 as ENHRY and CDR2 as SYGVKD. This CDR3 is CAISDRGLSGNTIYF. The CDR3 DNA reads TGTGCCATCAGTGATCGAGGTCTCTCTGGAAACACCATATATTTT.

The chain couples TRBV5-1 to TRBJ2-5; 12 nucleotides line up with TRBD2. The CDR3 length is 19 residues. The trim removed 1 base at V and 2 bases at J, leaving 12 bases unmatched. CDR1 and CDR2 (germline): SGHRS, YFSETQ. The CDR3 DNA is TGCGCCAGCAGCTTGCGGCCCCCCCAGCTAGCGGGGGGGCAAGAGACCCAGTACTTC. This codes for CASSLRPPQLAGGQETQYF.

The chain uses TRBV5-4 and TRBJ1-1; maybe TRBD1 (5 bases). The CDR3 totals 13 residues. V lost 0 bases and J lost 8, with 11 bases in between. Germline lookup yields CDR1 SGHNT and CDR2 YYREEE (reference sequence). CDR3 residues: CASSLAGVLEAFF. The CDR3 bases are TGTGCCAGCAGCTTGGCGGGGGTTTTGGAAGCTTTCTTT.

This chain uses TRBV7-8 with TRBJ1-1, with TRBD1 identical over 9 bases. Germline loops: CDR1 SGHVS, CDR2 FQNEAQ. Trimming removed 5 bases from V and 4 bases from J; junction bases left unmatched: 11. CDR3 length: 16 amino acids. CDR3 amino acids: CASSPTGQGSGTEAFF. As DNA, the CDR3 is TGTGCCAGCAGCCCGACGGGACAGGGAAGCGGCACTGAAGCTTTCTTT.

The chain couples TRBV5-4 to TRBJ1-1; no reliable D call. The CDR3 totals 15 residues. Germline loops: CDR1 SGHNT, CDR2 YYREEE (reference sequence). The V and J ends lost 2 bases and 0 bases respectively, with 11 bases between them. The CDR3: CASSLLEPMNTEAFF. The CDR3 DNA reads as TGTGCCAGCAGCTTATTAGAGCCTATGAACACTGAAGCTTTCTTT.

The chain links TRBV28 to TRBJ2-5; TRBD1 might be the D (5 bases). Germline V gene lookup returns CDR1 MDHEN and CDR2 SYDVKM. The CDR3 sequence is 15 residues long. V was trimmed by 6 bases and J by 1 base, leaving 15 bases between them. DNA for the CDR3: TGTGCCAGCAGCCCGGAAACAGGATTCCAAGAGACCCAGTACTTC. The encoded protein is CASSPETGFQETQYF.

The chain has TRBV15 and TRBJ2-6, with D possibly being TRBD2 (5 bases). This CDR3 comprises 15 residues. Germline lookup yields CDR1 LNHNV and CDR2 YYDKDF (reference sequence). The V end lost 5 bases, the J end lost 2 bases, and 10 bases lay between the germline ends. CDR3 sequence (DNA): TGTGCCACCAGCTCCCCCGGGGCTGGGGCCAACGTCCTGACTTTC. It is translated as CATSSPGAGANVLTF.

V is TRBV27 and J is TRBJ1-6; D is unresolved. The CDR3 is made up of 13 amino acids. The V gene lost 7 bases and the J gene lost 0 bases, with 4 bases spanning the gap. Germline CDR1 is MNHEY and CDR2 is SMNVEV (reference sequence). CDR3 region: CASTGSYNSPLHF. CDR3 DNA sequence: TGTGCCAGCACGGGCTCCTATAATTCACCCCTCCACTTT.

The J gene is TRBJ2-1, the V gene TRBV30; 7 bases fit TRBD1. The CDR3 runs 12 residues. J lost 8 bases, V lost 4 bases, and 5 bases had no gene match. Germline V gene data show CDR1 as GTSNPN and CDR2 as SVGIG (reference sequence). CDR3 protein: CAWNRGEDEQFF. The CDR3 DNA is TGTGCCTGGAACAGGGGAGAAGATGAGCAGTTCTTC.

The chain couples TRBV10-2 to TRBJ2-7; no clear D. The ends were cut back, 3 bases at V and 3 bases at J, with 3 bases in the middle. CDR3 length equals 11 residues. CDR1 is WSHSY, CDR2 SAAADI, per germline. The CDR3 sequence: CASSDNYEQYF. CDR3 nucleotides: TGCGCCAGCAGTGATAACTACGAGCAGTACTTC.

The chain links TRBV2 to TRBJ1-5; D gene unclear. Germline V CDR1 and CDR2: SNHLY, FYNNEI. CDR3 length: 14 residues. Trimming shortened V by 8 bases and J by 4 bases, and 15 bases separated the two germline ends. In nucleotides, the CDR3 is TGTGCCAGCCGGAGTACTAGAGGGAATCAGCCCCAGCATTTT. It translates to CASRSTRGNQPQHF. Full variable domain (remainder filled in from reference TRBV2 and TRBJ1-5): EPEVTQTPSHQVTQMGQEVILRCVPISNHLYFYWYRQILGQKVEFLVSFYNNEISEKSEIFDDQFSVERPDGSNFTLKIRSTKLEDSAMYFCASRSTRGNQPQHFGDGTRLSIL.

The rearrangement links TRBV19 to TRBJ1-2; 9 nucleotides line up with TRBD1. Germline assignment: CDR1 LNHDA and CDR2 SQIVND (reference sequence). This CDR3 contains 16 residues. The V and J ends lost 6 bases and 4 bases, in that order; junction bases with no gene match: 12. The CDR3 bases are TGTGCCAGTAGGCTCCCGGGACAGGGTATCGGCTATGGCTACACCTTC. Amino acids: CASRLPGQGIGYGYTF.